This record looks at one T cell receptor (beta chain) sequence and its context. These data belong to a study of CD8 T cells in Susac syndrome. With random hexamers, reverse transcription was performed on about 0.45 to 1 ug of RNA. Amplification of TCR beta CDR3 was carried out by immunoSEQ multiplex PCR, which covered 54 Vbeta and 13 Jbeta segments. MiXCR was run by TCRdb on the immunoSEQ multiplex PCR reads, yielding one entry per CDR3 protein. The sample comprises 250,000 to 300,000 distinct CDR3 sequences, roughly 85% of which are singletons, and approximately 0.2% rests with the top ten. There are 16 residues in the CDR3. The V and J ends lost 4 bases and 0 bases respectively, with 15 bases between them. Germline V gene data show CDR1 as LNHDA and CDR2 as SQIVND (reference sequence).

The origin of this receptor is a human donor with multiple sclerosis. Sequencing was done on a sample of CD8+ T cells from PBMCs. This chain links TRBV19 with TRBJ2-5, with unresolved D. The CDR3 protein is CASSTPPGPYQETQYF. CDR3 DNA: TGTGCCAGTAGTACTCCCCCCGGCCCCTACCAAGAGACCCAGTACTTC.